What follows are 8 T cell receptor beta chains derived from one specimen sequenced in a study of shared clonotypes between healthy human individuals (dated by TCRdb to 2020 to 2021). The library relied on the immunoSEQ multiplex PCR assay. Drawn from immuneACCESS, this table holds only the in-frame rearrangements with V and J called that TCRdb kept. Clones are partly lost; checked studies trace under half to an unresolved V gene and leave the rest unexplained. The sample table records under 650,000 clones; almost 97% of these occur just once. The biggest ten clones account for 0.06% of the sample. Specimen: naive CD4+ T cells sorted from blood. Explained via the paper, the cell subset or site label denotes: CD45RA+ positively selected. The receptors here all came from a woman aged 30 to 39 in good health.

V gene TRBV4-1 combines with J gene TRBJ2-3; 9 nucleotides match TRBD2. The V and J ends lost 5 bases and 0 bases, in that order; junction bases with no gene match: 6. Germline V CDR1 and CDR2: MGHRA, YSYEKL. The CDR3 consists of 16 residues. The CDR3 protein is CASSNGLARSTDTQYF. CDR3 DNA: TGCGCCAGCAGCAACGGACTAGCGAGGAGCACAGATACGCAGTATTTT.

This chain links TRBV10-3 with TRBJ2-3; TRBD1 might be the D (5 bases). Trimming pared 2 bases from V and 7 bases from J, leaving 13 bases between. The CDR3 length is 14 residues. The germline CDR1 and CDR2 sequences are ENHRY and SYGVKD. The CDR3 here is CAISEPTVHYTQYF. CDR3 bases: TGTGCCATCAGTGAGCCGACAGTCCATTATACGCAGTATTTT.

The chain links TRBV19 to TRBJ2-3; 11 positions match TRBD2. Germline values: CDR1 LNHDA, CDR2 SQIVND (reference sequence). The junction had 5 bases not matched to a gene; V was cut back by 6 bases and J by 6 bases. CDR3 length: 14 residues. The CDR3 nucleotides are TGTGCCAGTAGAGATAGCGGGAGGGCTGATACGCAGTATTTT. Translation: CASRDSGRADTQYF.

This sequence joins TRBV4-2 and TRBJ2-3; the match to TRBD2 covers 10 bases. The CDR3 is 14 amino acids. In germline, CDR1 is LGHNA, CDR2 YNFKEQ. The V segment lost 3 bases and the J segment 4 bases; nucleotides outside the gene matches: 1. This CDR3 is CASSQGLAPDTQYF. CDR3 nucleotides: TGTGCCAGCAGCCAGGGACTAGCGCCAGATACGCAGTATTTT.

The chain combines TRBV5-4 with TRBJ2-1, with D possibly being TRBD2 (6 bases). Trimming cost V 2 bases and J 8 bases, with 14 bases left between them. The CDR3 extends over 14 amino acids. Per the germline V gene, CDR1 is SGHNT and CDR2 is YYREEE (reference sequence). CDR3 region: CASSFETSRYEQFF. For the CDR3, the DNA is TGTGCCAGCAGCTTTGAGACTAGTCGTTATGAGCAGTTCTTC.

The chain combines TRBV18 with TRBJ1-2, with D perhaps TRBD1 (6 bases). The V and J ends lost 4 bases and 2 bases respectively, with 11 bases between them. This CDR3 region has 14 residues. Germline V lookup: CDR1 KGHSH, CDR2 LQKENI. The CDR3 bases are TGTGCCAGCTCACACACGGGACAAAACTATGGCTACACCTTC. Amino acid sequence: CASSHTGQNYGYTF.

The CDR3 region has the DNA TGCAGCGTTGTCCTCCCGGGACAGGGGGGTTCACCCCTCCACTTT. It encodes CSVVLPGQGGSPLHF. The chain links TRBV29-1 to TRBJ1-6, with TRBD1 matching 11 bases. Trimming at V came to 4 bases and at J to 9 bases, leaving 8 bases not matched to a gene. The germline V gene has CDR1 SQVTM and CDR2 ANQGSEA. This CDR3 is 15 amino acids long.

CDR3 loop: CASKVQGASRDLAYEQYF. The CDR3 region has the DNA TGTGCCAGCAAGGTTCAGGGGGCGTCTCGGGACTTAGCCTACGAGCAGTACTTC. This sequence joins TRBV2 and TRBJ2-7; 8 nucleotides line up with TRBD1. The V gene end was trimmed by 7 bases and the J gene end by 2 bases; junction bases not matched to a gene: 19. Germline CDR1 reads SNHLY; CDR2 reads FYNNEI. The CDR3 has 18 residues. Complete variable domain (other parts from reference TRBV2 and TRBJ2-7): EPEVTQTPSHQVTQMGQEVILRCVPISNHLYFYWYRQILGQKVEFLVSFYNNEISEKSEIFDDQFSVERPDGSNFTLKIRSTKLEDSAMYFCASKVQGASRDLAYEQYFGPGTRLTVT.